This T cell receptor beta chain was found in a study of PD-1 blockade in classical Hodgkin lymphoma. Study conclusions and caveats: Partial responders and progressors had significantly lower baseline TCR diversity. Repertoires differed for reasons still undefined, possibly disease activity or prior therapy. Those patients who began receiving nivolumab less than 1 year after ASCT had lower diversity, and they were excluded.

Profiled with immunoSEQ multiplex PCR; TCRdb holds only in-frame clones, not every one. This table holds more than 25,000 clones, 70% to 90% found once. Each and every patient relapsed after autologous stem cell transplantation, and patients got differing brentuximab vedotin exposure. Concerning this clone itself: Its matching antigen is unknown. Distinct nucleotide sequences in the sample also encode this CDR3.

CDR1 and CDR2 (germline): SEHNR, FQNEAQ (reference sequence). V lost 1 base to trimming and J lost 6 bases; unmatched junction nucleotides: 0. This CDR3 contains 13 residues. The source is a human donor with classical Hodgkin lymphoma. This specimen was peripheral blood mononuclear cells (PBMCs), taken at baseline. The J gene is TRBJ1-2, the V gene TRBV7-9, with 9 bases matching TRBD1. DNA of the CDR3: TGTGCCAGCAGCTTAGGACAGGGGGATGGCTACACCTTC. Its translation: CASSLGQGDGYTF.